The clone carrying this T cell receptor (beta chain) is a singleton in its sample. The repertoire was sequenced with immunoSEQ multiplex PCR; TCRdb's copy has only in-frame clones and lacks some. The sample includes 410,000 or so clones, 92% of them seen just once. This entry belongs to a study of Ad26.COV2.S vaccination and SARS-CoV-2 variants. Regarding treatment: around 19 received Ad26.COV2.S at low or high dose, single or two shots; several received placebo; per-sample allocation not given. Repertoires come from day 63 after the first vaccine or placebo injection. The clonotype comes from a person between 18 and 65 years old who received the Ad26.COV2.S COVID-19 vaccine or a placebo. Sample: peripheral blood, taken in a trial of Ad26.COV2.S vaccine versus placebo.

The CDR3 protein is CASSLDGVLANEKLFF. The CDR3, as DNA: TGTGCCAGCAGCTTGGATGGCGTCCTTGCTAATGAAAAACTGTTTTTT. The chain combines TRBV5-4 with TRBJ1-4; D call uncertain. V dropped 0 bases and J dropped 3 bases, with 12 bases sitting between them. Germline CDR1 is SGHNT and CDR2 is YYREEE (reference sequence). The CDR3 extends over 16 amino acids.